This T cell receptor beta chain came from a study of cytomegalovirus exposure and HLA in healthy donors. Overall study context: An early data release held around 80 million unique TCRs from HLA-typed donors. Study-wide results and caveats: With later analysis, a missense DCLRE1C variant became linked to TCR beta V- and J-gene trimming.

The CDR3 extends over 14 amino acids. Germline V CDR1 and CDR2: MDHEN, SYDVKM. Trimming took 6 bases from V and 3 from J; bases not matched to a gene: 5. A remark on this clone: Its antigen remains unknown.

The PCR had 60 Vbeta and 13 Jbeta primers. Profiled with immunoSEQ multiplex PCR; TCRdb holds only in-frame clones, not every one. The sample shows around 100,000 clones, 74% of them seen only once. This sequence originates from a man aged 45-65 years in good health and CMV-seropositive. The sequenced sample consisted of PBMCs. The chain recombines TRBV28 with TRBJ2-7, with TRBD2 matching over 10 bases. CDR3 bases: TGTGCCAGCAGACTAGCGGGGTCTAACTACGAGCAGTACTTC. The encoded protein is CASRLAGSNYEQYF.